This TCR beta chain was sequenced in a study of cytomegalovirus exposure and HLA in healthy donors. Study summary: Previous work identified roughly 120 million unique TCR beta sequences from around 180 million T cells.

Unrecorded immune exposure was likely among donors, who were nominally healthy when sampled. The ends were cut back, 1 base at V and 4 bases at J, with 5 bases in the middle. This CDR3 spans 13 amino acids. Germline CDR1 and CDR2: SGHAT and FQDESV (reference sequence). A multiplex PCR was run with 60 Vbeta primers and 13 Jbeta primers. Clones were sequenced by immunoSEQ multiplex PCR, and TCRdb holds only the in-frame ones, with some missing. The sample yields about 160,000 clones, around 85% seen once. This receptor was taken from a woman aged 25 to 39 in good health and CMV-seronegative. The sequencing input was PBMCs. V gene TRBV11-1 combines with J gene TRBJ2-4; no firm D call. CDR3 DNA sequence: TGTGCCAGCAGCTTAGGGCAAAAAAACATTCAGTACTTC. Amino acid sequence: CASSLGQKNIQYF.